The T cell receptor (beta chain) described here comes from a study of T-cell memory formation after mild COVID-19. Study in general: Clustering of TCRs was largely donor specific. Points from the study as a whole: That cross-reactive memory joined was suggested by some responding clones appearing in pre-infection memory.

Constant-segment primers served in 5'RACE that generated TCR alpha and TCR beta cDNA libraries bearing sample barcodes and UMIs. TCRdb redid the calling of the 5' RACE reads with MiXCR, one entry per CDR3 protein. Altogether around 80,000 distinct CDR3 sequences are present, around 14% being singletons, with the ten largest covering roughly 33%. About this clonotype: Its antigen is not known.

Germline V CDR1 and CDR2: SGHKS, YYEKEE (reference sequence). With 5 bases removed from V and 4 bases from J, the gap between germline ends came to 3 bases. The CDR3 loop spans 10 amino acids. Sequenced: PBMCs or a T cell subset sorted from them (not recorded which). The rearrangement uses TRBV5-5 and TRBJ1-1; D gene unclear. This receptor was taken from an adult woman who had mild COVID-19 (a few samples of this study predate the infection). Cell type and time point are not known. The chain's CDR3 is CASRSTEAFF. As DNA, the CDR3 is TGTGCCAGCAGGAGCACTGAAGCTTTCTTT.